This T cell receptor (beta chain) was recovered during a study of cytomegalovirus exposure and HLA in healthy donors (dated by TCRdb to 2016 to 2017). The study in broad terms: According to an earlier analysis of a few hundred of the donors, 150 million to 200 million T cells yielded 117 million unique TCR beta sequences and 276 Gb of sequence data. The aim of the study was to test whether cataloging public T cell receptors could identify signatures of past pathogen exposure. The study used immunosequencing to profile the T cell repertoires of approximately 690 subjects and linked those repertoires to cytomegalovirus serostatus. Typing coverage varied by locus: about 629-630 donors for A, B, C, DRB1 and DQB1; under 550 for DQA1; 606 for DPA1; roughly 450 for DPB1. Both class I and class II loci were covered by HLA typing, at four-digit resolution. Of the 350 to 450 genotyped donors, 81% were placed in the genetic ancestry cluster associated with self-reported Caucasian donors. Because of strong linkage in the cohort, roughly five DR-DQ haplotypes were treated as single units for association and clustering. An earlier analysis of approximately 640 of the donors applied high-throughput TCR beta sequencing to assess whether each TCR beta V gene segment acted as functional or pseudogenic. In a later analysis, previously published TCR beta repertoires from 666 donors were re-analyzed and high-resolution HLA genotyping was added so that TCR occurrence patterns could be studied. In the later analysis, no new phenotypic data were used to find candidate immune exposures; instead, reliance was placed on TCR beta sequences and their occurrence across donors. A later genetic analysis used genome-wide SNP genotypes for about 60% of the 666 donors, treating that subset as a discovery cohort. Alongside the repertoire data, information on donor age, sex, ethnicity and CMV serostatus was compiled. An early release that covered fewer than 750 HLA-typed donors contained approximately 300 gigabases of sequencing data and 75 million to 100 million unique TCR sequences. Among a few hundred genotyped donors of the cohort, an average of roughly 240,000 unique TCR beta nucleotide sequences were sequenced per donor, roughly a sixth of them non-productive. To predict cytomegalovirus infection status, the study combined high-throughput TCR immunosequencing, statistical association of individual TCRs with disease status, and machine learning. All discovery cohort repertoires had been generated on a single sequencing platform. Besides the first cohort of 500 to 700 subjects, a separate validation cohort made up of 90 to 150 different subjects was used.

Looking up the germline V gene yields CDR1 SGHRS and CDR2 YFSETQ. Trimming at the junction amounts to 3 bases on V and 1 base on J, and the germline ends lie 10 bases apart. The CDR3 holds 15 amino acids from the cysteine to the phenylalanine. Left in the record is the CDR3 DNA by itself, 45 bases read in frame from the first base. Worth noting for this clone: Its recognized antigen is unknown. Base quality data are lacking; no much larger clone is found one base away.

Library generation was performed with the immunoSEQ multiplex PCR assay. The multiplex PCR relied on a mix of 60 forward primers for TCR Vbeta segments and 13 reverse primers for TCR Jbeta segments. The CDR3 region of rearranged TCR beta genes was amplified from genomic DNA with a multiplex PCR assay. Amplified TCR beta libraries were sequenced as 87-base-pair reads on the Illumina HiSeq System. The original methods were these. Across the 500 to 700 repertoires, a later analysis counted approximately 75 million unique TCR beta chains, roughly 11 million of which were shared by at least two donors. Raw reads were error-corrected and collapsed into unique sequences by a nearest-neighbor algorithm in which closely related sequences were merged to remove PCR and sequencing errors. V, D and J gene segments were assigned by aligning CDR3 sequences to IMGT reference sequences. Each retained sequence needed at least a six-nucleotide match to both a V gene segment and a J gene segment. Rearrangements were classified as productive when the CDR3 lacked stop codons and remained in frame with V and J, and all other rearrangements were classified as non-productive. CDR3 was defined according to IMGT convention as the region running from the second conserved V-encoded cysteine to the conserved J-encoded phenylalanine. Sequences without an unambiguous match to a single V gene segment were excluded from the earlier analysis of several hundred of the donors. An earlier analysis of 587 of the donors called V segments functional above 56.7% productive rearrangements and segregating when the between-donor standard deviation exceeded 5%. To diagnose cytomegalovirus status from the catalog of TCR beta chain sequences, a statistical classification framework was built. V and J gene assignment, in a later analysis, came from comparing TCR nucleotide sequences with IMGT/GENE-DB human TR gene sequences. The TCRdist pipeline was used in a later analysis to assign CDR3 sequences and most-parsimonious VDJ recombination scenarios. A later analysis defined each TCR beta chain by its CDR3 amino acid sequence plus V-gene family, and excluded reads lacking a unique V-gene family. To address suspected cross-contamination and a sequencing artifact, a later analysis removed over 500 highly shared, low-generation-probability nucleotide sequences. For each public chain, a later analysis derived a clonal expansion index from normalized ranks of inferred template counts within each repertoire. Generation probabilities in a later analysis came from a VDJ recombination model fitted to out-of-frame rearrangements, and those results were checked against IGoR. In a later analysis, TCR-TCR, TCR-HLA and TCR-CMV co-occurrence was scored with hypergeometric tests, and a repertoire-size bias correction was applied to TCR pairs. In a later analysis, false discovery rates were estimated by permuting HLA or CMV assignments 20 times. In a later analysis, co-occurring TCRs were grouped using DBSCAN, with TCRdist sequence similarity added in when clustering inside HLA-allele-positive subsets. For co-occurrence clustering, repertoires with fewer than 30,000 or more than 120,000 public chains were excluded, along with five or six repertoires with anomalous nucleotide sharing. TCRdb limited this immuneACCESS table to in-frame rearrangements with V and J called. A share of clones is missing; checked studies link under half to unresolved V genes, and the rest is unexplained. The DNA was the basis for D and trimming; V, J and clone size are from that table. The sample table lists some 75,000 clones, about four fifths of them with a count of one. The ten largest clones add up to under 6% of the sample.

In total, over 600 healthy bone marrow donors made up the cohort. All cohort members were sampled while nominally healthy, although unrecorded immune exposures were likely present. The donor was CMV seropositive and belonged to the group of more than 250 seropositive cohort members. A peripheral blood sample was collected from each donor, and TCR beta sequencing was performed on peripheral blood mononuclear cells. The Qiagen DNeasy Blood Extraction Kit was used to extract genomic DNA from the blood cell samples. Study-level results and caveats: Because HLA typing was unavailable for some donors at each locus, only the typed subset was used in association tests. While some public TCRs were present in many individuals, most TCR sequences turned up only very rarely across donors. The classifier was reported to diagnose cytomegalovirus status with high specificity and sensitivity in both the original cohort and the validation cohort. The authors suggested that the approach could potentially be extended to other disease states and immunological phenotypes. In a later analysis, HLA-associated TCR beta chains were found to be more clonally expanded and to have lower generation probabilities than equally common non-associated chains. According to a later genetic analysis, donors in an Asian-associated ancestry cluster had fewer N-insertions in productive TCRs than the approximately 650-donor mean. The study listed 150 to 200 TCR beta chains as associated with cytomegalovirus. Specific HLA alleles were associated with 16,951 TCR beta sequences at a false discovery rate of 0.05 in a later analysis. Correlated functional status among segregating V segments might reflect linkage disequilibrium, but an unknown experimental factor could not be ruled out. In vitro tests confirmed that three of the cytomegalovirus-associated TCR beta chains recognize cytomegalovirus antigens. The presence/absence analyses assumed that sequencing depth was roughly uniform across donors, and that assumption may not be true. A later analysis found that TCR association rates varied across HLA loci, with DRB1 alleles showing the most associated TCRs and HLA-C alleles the fewest. A group of highly shared sequence variants was considered likely to be a technical artifact of the sequencing pipeline. A further reported finding was that TCR beta sequences accurately predicted the HLA-A and HLA-B alleles for most subjects in the first cohort. The only immune exposure information available for the cohort was CMV serostatus. The cohort was sequenced for TCR beta chains only, and without alpha or paired-chain data the features that could be detected were limited. A later analysis found that most CMV-associated TCR beta chains appeared HLA-restricted, with HLA associations seemingly driven largely by CMV exposure. An earlier analysis of several hundred of the donors showed that most TCR beta V segments appeared in productive rearrangements either about 87% or about 30% of the time, which broadly matched IMGT annotations. Seventeen rarely observed V segments, including chromosome 9 orphons, were excluded from the earlier analysis of almost 600 of the donors because counts were too low. The 87-base-pair reads could not distinguish some IMGT-functional V segments, including TRBV6-2 and TRBV6-3, so those segments were excluded. A later analysis reported that several top co-occurrence clusters appeared linked to parvovirus B19, influenza, CMV and Epstein-Barr virus. When HLA alleles, especially DR and DQ, strongly co-occurred, attributing TCR associations to individual alleles was difficult. V-gene and J-gene trimming of TCR beta chains was associated with a missense DCLRE1C variant in a later genetic analysis, and the association was replicated in an independent cohort.

Sequencing was performed on PBMCs. The rearranged chain carries TRBV5-1 and TRBJ2-2; perhaps TRBD2 is the D gene, with 5 bases matching. The TCR originated in a man between 18 and 35 years old in good health and CMV-seropositive. Here the CDR3 is given as CASSYAGQNTGELFF. The sequenced DNA: TGCGCCAGCAGCTACGCGGGCCAGAACACCGGGGAGCTGTTTTTT.